These 10 T cell receptor beta chains came from one sample sequenced in a study of blood T cell repertoires in COVID-19 (dated by TCRdb to about 2020). Preparation of the library involved the immunoSEQ multiplex PCR assay. Sourced from immuneACCESS, this table was stored by TCRdb with only in-frame sequences that have V and J called. A share of the clones is absent; for the studies checked, an unresolved V gene accounts for under half, and the remainder has no known explanation. This sample comprises about 270,000 clones, approximately 90% of them detected only once. The biggest ten clones account for 2% to 2.5% of the sample. What was sequenced was PBMCs or T cells enriched from blood (not recorded which). The receptors shown here come from a woman aged 40 to 55 with acute COVID-19.

The chain recombines TRBV11-2 with TRBJ2-7; 8 bases are shared with TRBD1. V lost 1 base to trimming and J lost 5 bases; unmatched junction nucleotides: 4. This CDR3 contains 14 residues. Germline lookup yields CDR1 SGHAT and CDR2 FQNNGV. As DNA, the CDR3 is TGTGCCAGCAGCTTAGTTGCAGGGGGCAACGAGCAGTACTTC. This codes for CASSLVAGGNEQYF.

The genes are TRBV28 and TRBJ1-2, with D possibly matching TRBD1 (5 bases). There are 13 residues in the CDR3. Trimming took off 5 bases at V and 7 bases at J, with 14 bases between the two ends. Germline V gives CDR1 MDHEN, CDR2 SYDVKM. The CDR3 DNA reads TGTGCCAGCAGTCCGCGGGGCCGAACTGGCTACACCTTC. It translates to CASSPRGRTGYTF.

The V gene is TRBV6-5, the J gene TRBJ2-2; D gene unclear. The CDR3 has 14 amino acids. Trimming removed 6 bases at V and 3 bases at J, with 11 bases between. Per the germline V gene, CDR1 is MNHEY and CDR2 is SVGAGI. CDR3 nucleotides: TGTGCCAGCAGGAATGCGGTGTACACCGGGGAGCTGTTTTTT. Amino acids: CASRNAVYTGELFF.

The genes are TRBV7-3 and TRBJ1-5; TRBD1 is a possible D gene (5 bases). V lost 3 bases to trimming and J lost 6 bases, with 15 bases between them. Germline V gene data show CDR1 as SGHTA and CDR2 as FQGTGA. The CDR3 extends over 15 amino acids. CDR3 protein: CASSFGARVCQPQHF. As DNA, the CDR3 is TGTGCCAGCAGCTTTGGGGCCAGGGTGTGTCAGCCCCAGCATTTT.

The chain carries TRBV3-1 (or the pseudogene TRBV3-2) and TRBJ2-7, with TRBD2 identical over 7 bases. The germline gives CDR1 LGHDT, CDR2 YNNKEL (reference sequence). With 7 bases clipped from V and 3 bases from J, the junction kept 6 bases outside the gene matches. The length of the CDR3 is 13 residues. The CDR3 DNA reads as TGTGCCAGCACCCCTGGCGGGGGCTACGAGCAGTACTTC. It is translated as CASTPGGGYEQYF.

V and J are TRBV9 and TRBJ2-3; the D is unclear. The V end was cut by 1 base, the J end by 2 bases, with 8 bases between. This CDR3 contains 14 residues. Germline loops: CDR1 SGDLS, CDR2 YYNGEE. CDR3 DNA: TGTGCCAGCAGCGTACTTGGCTTCACAGATACGCAGTATTTT. Translation gives CASSVLGFTDTQYF.

The J gene is TRBJ2-1, the V gene TRBV3-1 (or the pseudogene TRBV3-2); D might be TRBD2 (6 bases). Germline V gives CDR1 LGHDT, CDR2 YNNKEL (reference sequence). V was cut by 5 bases and J by 7 bases, with 18 bases left in between. The CDR3 sequence is 15 residues long. The CDR3 DNA is TGTGCCAGCAGCTACGTGGGGGGATTATATAATGAGCAGTTCTTC. It is translated as CASSYVGGLYNEQFF.

This rearrangement joins TRBV4-1 to TRBJ1-6; perhaps TRBD1 as D (5 bases). The CDR3 covers 15 residues. Germline CDR1 MGHRA, CDR2 YSYEKL. Trimming shortened V by 4 bases and J by 10 bases, and 17 bases separated the two germline ends. This CDR3 reads CASSPLGWGDSPLHF. The CDR3 nucleotides read TGCGCCAGCAGCCCACTAGGATGGGGGGACTCACCCCTCCACTTT.

The chain joins TRBV6-4 to TRBJ2-5, with a weak D call TRBD2 (6 bases). Per the germline V gene, CDR1 is MRHNA and CDR2 is SNTAGT. V was cut by 4 bases and J by 4 bases, with 16 bases left in between. CDR3 length equals 15 residues. The CDR3 region is CASSAPSCGIETQYF. As DNA, the CDR3 is TGTGCCAGCAGTGCCCCGAGTTGCGGGATAGAGACCCAGTACTTC.

The chain recombines TRBV19 with TRBJ1-1; tentative D call: TRBD1 (6 bases). CDR1 and CDR2 (germline): LNHDA, SQIVND (reference sequence). V lost 6 bases and J lost 0, with 11 bases in between. The CDR3 runs 14 residues. CDR3 residues: CASRLQGVNTEAFF. As DNA, the CDR3 is TGTGCCAGTAGATTACAGGGTGTGAACACTGAAGCTTTCTTT.